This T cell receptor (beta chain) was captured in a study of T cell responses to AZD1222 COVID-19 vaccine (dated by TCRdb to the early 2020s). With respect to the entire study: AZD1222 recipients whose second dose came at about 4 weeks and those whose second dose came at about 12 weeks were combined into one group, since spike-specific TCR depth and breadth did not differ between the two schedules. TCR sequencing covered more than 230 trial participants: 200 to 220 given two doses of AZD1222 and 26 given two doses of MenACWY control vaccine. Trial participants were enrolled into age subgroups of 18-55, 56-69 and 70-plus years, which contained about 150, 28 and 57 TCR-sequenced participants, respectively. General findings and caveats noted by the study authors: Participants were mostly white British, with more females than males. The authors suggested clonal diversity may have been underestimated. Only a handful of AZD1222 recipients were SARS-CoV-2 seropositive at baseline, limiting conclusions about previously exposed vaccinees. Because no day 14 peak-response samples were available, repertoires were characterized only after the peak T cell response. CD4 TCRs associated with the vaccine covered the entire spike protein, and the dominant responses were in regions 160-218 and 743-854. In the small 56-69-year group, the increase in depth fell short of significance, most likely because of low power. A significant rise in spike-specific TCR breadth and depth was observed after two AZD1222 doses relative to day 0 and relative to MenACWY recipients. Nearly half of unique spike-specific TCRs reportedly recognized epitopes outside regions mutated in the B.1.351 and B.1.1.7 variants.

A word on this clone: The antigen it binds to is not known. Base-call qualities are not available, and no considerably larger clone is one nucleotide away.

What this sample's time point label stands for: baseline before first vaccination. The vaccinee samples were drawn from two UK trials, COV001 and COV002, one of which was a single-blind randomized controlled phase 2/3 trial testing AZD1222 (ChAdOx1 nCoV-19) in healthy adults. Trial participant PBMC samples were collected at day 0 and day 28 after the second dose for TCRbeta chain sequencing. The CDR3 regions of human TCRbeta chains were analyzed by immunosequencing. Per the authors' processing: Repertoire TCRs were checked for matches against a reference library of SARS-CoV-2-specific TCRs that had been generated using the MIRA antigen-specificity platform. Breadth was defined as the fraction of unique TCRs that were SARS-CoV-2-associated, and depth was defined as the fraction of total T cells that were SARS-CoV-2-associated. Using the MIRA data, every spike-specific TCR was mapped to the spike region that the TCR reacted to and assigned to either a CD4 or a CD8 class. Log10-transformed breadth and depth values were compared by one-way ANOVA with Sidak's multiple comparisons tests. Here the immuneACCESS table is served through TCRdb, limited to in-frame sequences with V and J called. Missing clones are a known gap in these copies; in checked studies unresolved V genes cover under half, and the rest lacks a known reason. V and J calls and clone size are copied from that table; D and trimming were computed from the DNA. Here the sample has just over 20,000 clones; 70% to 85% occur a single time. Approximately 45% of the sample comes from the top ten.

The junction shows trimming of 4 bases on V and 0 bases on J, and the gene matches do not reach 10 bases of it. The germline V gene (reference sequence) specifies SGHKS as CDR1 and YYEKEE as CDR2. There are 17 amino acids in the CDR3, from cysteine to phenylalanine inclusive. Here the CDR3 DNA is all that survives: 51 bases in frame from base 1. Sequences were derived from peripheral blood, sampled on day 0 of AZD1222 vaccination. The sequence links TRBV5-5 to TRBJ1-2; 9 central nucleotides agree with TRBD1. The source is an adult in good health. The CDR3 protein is CASSPTAGTGPNYGYTF. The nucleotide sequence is TGTGCCAGCAGCCCGACCGCCGGGACAGGGCCTAACTATGGCTACACCTTC.